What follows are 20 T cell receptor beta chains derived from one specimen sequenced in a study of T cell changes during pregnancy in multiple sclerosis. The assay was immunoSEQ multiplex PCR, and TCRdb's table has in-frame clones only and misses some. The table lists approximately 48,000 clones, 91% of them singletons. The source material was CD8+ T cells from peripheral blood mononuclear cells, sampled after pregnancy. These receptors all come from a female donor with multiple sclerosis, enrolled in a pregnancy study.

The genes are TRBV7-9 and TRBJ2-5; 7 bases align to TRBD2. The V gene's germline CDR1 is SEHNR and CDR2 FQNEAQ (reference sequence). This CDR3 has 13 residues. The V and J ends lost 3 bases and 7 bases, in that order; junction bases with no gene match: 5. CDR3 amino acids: CASSFGGDGTQYF. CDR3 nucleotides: TGTGCCAGCAGCTTTGGGGGGGACGGGACCCAGTACTTC.

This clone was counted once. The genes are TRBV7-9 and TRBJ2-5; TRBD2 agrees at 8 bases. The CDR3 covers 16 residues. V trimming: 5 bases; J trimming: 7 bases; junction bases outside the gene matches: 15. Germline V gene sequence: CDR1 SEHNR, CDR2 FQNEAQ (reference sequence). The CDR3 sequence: CASSATGTRPLGTQYF. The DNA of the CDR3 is TGTGCCAGCAGCGCCACCGGGACTAGGCCGCTGGGGACCCAGTACTTC.

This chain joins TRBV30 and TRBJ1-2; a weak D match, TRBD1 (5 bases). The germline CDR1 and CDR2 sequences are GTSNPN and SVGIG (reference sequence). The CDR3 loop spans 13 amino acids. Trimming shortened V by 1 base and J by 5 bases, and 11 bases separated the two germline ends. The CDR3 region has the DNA TGTGCCTGGAGTGATCAGGGAGGATATGGCTACACCTTC. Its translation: CAWSDQGGYGYTF.

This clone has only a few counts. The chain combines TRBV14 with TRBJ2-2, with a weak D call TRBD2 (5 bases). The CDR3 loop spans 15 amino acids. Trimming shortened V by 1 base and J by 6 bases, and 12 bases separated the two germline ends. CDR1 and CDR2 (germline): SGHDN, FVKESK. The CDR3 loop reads CASSQAPGFAGELFF. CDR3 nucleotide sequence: TGTGCCAGCAGCCAAGCCCCGGGGTTCGCCGGGGAGCTGTTTTTT.

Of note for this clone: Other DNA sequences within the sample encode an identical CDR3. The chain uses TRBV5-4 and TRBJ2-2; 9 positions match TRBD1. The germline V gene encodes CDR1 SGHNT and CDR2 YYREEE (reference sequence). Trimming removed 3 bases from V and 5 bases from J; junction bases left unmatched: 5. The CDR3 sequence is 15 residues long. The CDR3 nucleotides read TGTGCCAGCAGCTCCGGGACAGGGTTTACCGGGGAGCTGTTTTTT. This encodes CASSSGTGFTGELFF. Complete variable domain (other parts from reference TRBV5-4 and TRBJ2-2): ETGVTQSPTHLIKTRGQQVTLRCSSQSGHNTVSWYQQALGQGPQFIFQYYREEENGRGNFPPRFSGLQFPNYSSELNVNALELDDSALYLCASSSGTGFTGELFFGEGSRLTVL.

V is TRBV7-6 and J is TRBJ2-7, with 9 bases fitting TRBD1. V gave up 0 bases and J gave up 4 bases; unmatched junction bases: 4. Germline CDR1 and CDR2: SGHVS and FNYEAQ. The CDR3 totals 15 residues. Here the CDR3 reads CASSLARTGAYEQYF. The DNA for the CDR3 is TGTGCCAGCAGCTTAGCCCGGACAGGGGCTTACGAGCAGTACTTC.

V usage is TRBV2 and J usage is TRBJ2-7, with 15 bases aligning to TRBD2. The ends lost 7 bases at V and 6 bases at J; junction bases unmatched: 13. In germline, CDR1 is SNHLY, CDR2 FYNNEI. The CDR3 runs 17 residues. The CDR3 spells CASIASSPGLAGGEQYF. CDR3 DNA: TGTGCCAGCATAGCCTCGTCCCCGGGACTAGCGGGAGGCGAGCAGTACTTC.

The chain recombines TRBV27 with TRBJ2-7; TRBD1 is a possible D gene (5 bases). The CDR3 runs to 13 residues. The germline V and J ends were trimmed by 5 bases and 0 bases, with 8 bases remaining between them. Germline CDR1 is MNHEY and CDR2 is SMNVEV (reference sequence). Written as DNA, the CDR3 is TGTGCCAGCAGTCTGACAGCCTCCTACGAGCAGTACTTC. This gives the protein CASSLTASYEQYF.

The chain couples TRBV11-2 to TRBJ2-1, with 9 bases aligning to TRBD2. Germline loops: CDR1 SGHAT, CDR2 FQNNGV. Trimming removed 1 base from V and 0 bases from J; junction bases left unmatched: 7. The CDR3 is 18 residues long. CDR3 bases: TGTGCCAGCAGCTTAGCTCTAGCGGGGTTGAGCTCCTACAATGAGCAGTTCTTC. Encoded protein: CASSLALAGLSSYNEQFF.

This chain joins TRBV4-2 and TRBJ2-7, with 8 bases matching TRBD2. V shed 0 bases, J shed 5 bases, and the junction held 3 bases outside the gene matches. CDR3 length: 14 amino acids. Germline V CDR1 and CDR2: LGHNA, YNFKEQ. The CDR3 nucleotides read TGTGCCAGCAGCCAAGACCCACTAGCGGACGAGCAGTACTTC. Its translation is CASSQDPLADEQYF.

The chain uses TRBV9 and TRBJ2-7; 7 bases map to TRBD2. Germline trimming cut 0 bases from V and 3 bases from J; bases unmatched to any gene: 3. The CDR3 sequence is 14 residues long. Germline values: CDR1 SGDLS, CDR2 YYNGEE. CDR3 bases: TGTGCCAGCAGCGTAGCGGGACTACACTACGAGCAGTACTTC. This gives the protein CASSVAGLHYEQYF.

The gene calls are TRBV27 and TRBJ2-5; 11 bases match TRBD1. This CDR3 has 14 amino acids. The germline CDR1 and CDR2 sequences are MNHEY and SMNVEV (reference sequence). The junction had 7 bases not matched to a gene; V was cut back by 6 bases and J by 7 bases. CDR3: CASSPGQGVGTQYF. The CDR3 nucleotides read TGTGCCAGCAGCCCGGGACAGGGGGTTGGGACCCAGTACTTC.

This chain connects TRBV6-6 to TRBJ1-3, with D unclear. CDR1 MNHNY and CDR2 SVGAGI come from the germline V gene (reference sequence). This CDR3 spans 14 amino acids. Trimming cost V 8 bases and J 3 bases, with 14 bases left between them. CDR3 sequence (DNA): TGTGCCAGCGTTCCCGGTGCGGGTGGAAACACCATATATTTT. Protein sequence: CASVPGAGGNTIYF.

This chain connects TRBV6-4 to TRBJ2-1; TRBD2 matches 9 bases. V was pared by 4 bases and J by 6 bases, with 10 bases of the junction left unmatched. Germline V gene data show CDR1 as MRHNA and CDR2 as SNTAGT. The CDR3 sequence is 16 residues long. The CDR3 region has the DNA TGTGCCAGCAGTGTACTTGGGACTAGCTCTTTCAATGAGCAGTTCTTC. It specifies CASSVLGTSSFNEQFF.

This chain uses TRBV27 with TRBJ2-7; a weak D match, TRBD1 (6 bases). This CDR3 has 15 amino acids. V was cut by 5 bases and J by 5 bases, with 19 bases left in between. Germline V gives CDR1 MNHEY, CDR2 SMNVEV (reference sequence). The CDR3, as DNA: TGTGCCAGCAGTCCATCCGGAACAGGGAGCGACGAGCAGTACTTC. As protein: CASSPSGTGSDEQYF.

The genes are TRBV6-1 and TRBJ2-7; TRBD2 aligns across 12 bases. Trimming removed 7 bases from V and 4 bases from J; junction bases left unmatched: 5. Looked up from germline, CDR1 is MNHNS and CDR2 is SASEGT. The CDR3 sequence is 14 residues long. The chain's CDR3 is CASNELAGGYEQYF. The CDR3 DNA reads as TGTGCCAGCAACGAACTAGCGGGGGGATACGAGCAGTACTTC.

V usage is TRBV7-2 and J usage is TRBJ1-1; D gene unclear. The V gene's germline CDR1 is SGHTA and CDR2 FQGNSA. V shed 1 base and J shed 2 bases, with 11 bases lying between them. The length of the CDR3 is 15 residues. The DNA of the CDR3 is TGTGCCAGCAGCTTAGGAGGCAGTCGTAACACTGAAGCTTTCTTT. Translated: CASSLGGSRNTEAFF.

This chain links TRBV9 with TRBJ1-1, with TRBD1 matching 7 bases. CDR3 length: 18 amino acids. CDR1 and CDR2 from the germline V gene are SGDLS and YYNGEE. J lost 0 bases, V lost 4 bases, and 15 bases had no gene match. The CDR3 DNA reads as TGTGCCAGCAGCCCGACGGACAGGCGGCAATGGATGAACACTGAAGCTTTCTTT. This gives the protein CASSPTDRRQWMNTEAFF.

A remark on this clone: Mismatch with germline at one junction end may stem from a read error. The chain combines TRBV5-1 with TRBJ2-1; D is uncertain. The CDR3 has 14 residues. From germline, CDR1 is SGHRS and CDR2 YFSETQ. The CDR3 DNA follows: TGTGCCAGCAGCTTGGGATCGGGCTACAATGAGCAGTTCTTC. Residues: CASSLGSGYNEQFF. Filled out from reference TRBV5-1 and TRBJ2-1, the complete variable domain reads KAGVTQTPRYLIKTRGQQVTLSCSPISGHRSVSWYQQTPGQGLQFLFEYFSETQRNKGNFPGRFSGRQFSNSRSEMNVSTLELGDSALYLCASSLGSGYNEQFFGPGTRLTVL.

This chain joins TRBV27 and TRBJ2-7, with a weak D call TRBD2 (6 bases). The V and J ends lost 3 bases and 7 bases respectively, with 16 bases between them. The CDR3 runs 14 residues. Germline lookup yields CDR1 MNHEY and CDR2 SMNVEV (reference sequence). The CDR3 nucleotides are TGTGCCAGCAGTTTCGGAGGGCCGGTAAATGAGCAGTACTTC. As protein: CASSFGGPVNEQYF.